This is a list of T cell receptor beta chains from one sample in a study of human T cells and chemical hapten exposure. One entry per CDR3 protein, called by TCRdb with MiXCR from the RACE reads. The table has 110,000 to 150,000 distinct CDR3 sequences, approximately 12% seen once. Sequencing used whole blood, obtained in connection with sensitization to the hapten diphenylcyclopropenone (DPC). The receptor source for this set is a woman aged 45-59 years with alopecia areata. Some clones in this sample may be carry-over from other donors' samples. Both conserved end residues are part of each CDR3. Each record gives: J gene, V gene, D gene, clone size, CDR3 DNA, CDR3 protein. A D gene is named only where the DNA matches it firmly. For some rows the clone size is stated as once, few or many, or as a class when expanded; others skip it.

J: TRBJ2-4
V: TRBV29-1
D: -
size: few
DNA: TGCAGCGTTGAGACACGGGACTTTCAGTACTTC
CDR3: CSVETRDFQYF

J: TRBJ2-3
V: TRBV6-2/TRBV6-3
D: -
size: few
DNA: TGTGCCAGCGCCTCAGGAGTCTCTAGCACAGATACGCAGTATTTT
CDR3: CASASGVSSTDTQYF

J: TRBJ2-1
V: TRBV11-2
D: -
size: few
DNA: TGTGCCAGCAGCTCCTCGACAGGATACAATGAGCAGTTCTTC
CDR3: CASSSSTGYNEQFF

J: TRBJ1-2
V: TRBV12-3/TRBV12-4
D: -
size: -
DNA: TGTGCCAGCAGTTTCCTGGCCAGCAAAAGGGGCTACACCTTC
CDR3: CASSFLASKRGYTF

J: TRBJ1-2
V: TRBV18
D: -
size: many
DNA: TGTGCCAGCTCACCATCCCTTGGGGATGGCTACACCTTC
CDR3: CASSPSLGDGYTF

J: TRBJ2-1
V: TRBV14
D: TRBD2
size: few
DNA: TGTGCCAGCAGCCTCCGGACTAGCGGGTCAACCAATGAGCAGTTCTTC
CDR3: CASSLRTSGSTNEQFF

J: TRBJ1-3
V: TRBV18
D: TRBD1
size: few
DNA: TGTGCCAGCTCACCACCGGACAGGGGTAGAAACACCATATATTTT
CDR3: CASSPPDRGRNTIYF

J: TRBJ2-1
V: TRBV7-9
D: -
size: many
DNA: TGTGCCAGCCAGAACAGGGAGCATGAGCAGTTCTTC
CDR3: CASQNREHEQFF

J: TRBJ2-2
V: TRBV27
D: TRBD2
size: many
DNA: TGTGCCAGCAGTTTACGACTAGCAGAGCTTTGGACCGGGGAGCTGTTTTTT
CDR3: CASSLRLAELWTGELFF

J: TRBJ2-7
V: TRBV20-1
D: -
size: few
DNA: TGCAGTGCCCTTCCCCCGACAGCGTACTACGAGCAGTACTTC
CDR3: CSALPPTAYYEQYF

J: TRBJ1-3
V: TRBV28
D: -
size: -
DNA: TGTGCCAGCACGGACAGCTCTGGAAACACCATATATTTT
CDR3: CASTDSSGNTIYF

J: TRBJ2-7
V: TRBV28
D: -
size: many
DNA: TGTGCCAGCAGTTTCAGGGAAGGGTCGGACTCCTACGAGCAGTACTTC
CDR3: CASSFREGSDSYEQYF

J: TRBJ2-7
V: TRBV12-3/TRBV12-4
D: -
size: few
DNA: TGTGCCAGCTCAACGATCTGGGGTCTCGACTACGAGCAGTACTTC
CDR3: CASSTIWGLDYEQYF

J: TRBJ2-7
V: TRBV30
D: -
size: -
DNA: TGTGCCTGGAGGGCCCCTTCCTATTGGGACGAGCAGTACTTC
CDR3: CAWRAPSYWDEQYF

J: TRBJ1-6
V: TRBV27
D: TRBD1
size: few
DNA: TGTGCCAGCAGCAGGGGGAGGGAGAGGCCTTCCTATAATTCACCCCTCCACTTT
CDR3: CASSRGRERPSYNSPLHF

J: TRBJ1-1
V: TRBV11-3
D: -
size: few
DNA: TGTGCCAGCAGCCTACGGGGGGGCCTGAACACTGAAGCTTTCTTT
CDR3: CASSLRGGLNTEAFF

J: TRBJ2-2
V: TRBV11-2
D: TRBD1
size: few
DNA: TGTGCCAGCAGCGAAGGACAGGTACTCACCGGGGAGCTGTTTTTT
CDR3: CASSEGQVLTGELFF

J: TRBJ2-7
V: TRBV4-1
D: -
size: many
DNA: TGCGCCAGCAGCCAACCGCGGACTACCTTCTCCTACGAGCAGTACTTC
CDR3: CASSQPRTTFSYEQYF

J: TRBJ2-3
V: TRBV3-1
D: -
size: once
DNA: TGTGCCAGCAGCTCCGGACAGAACACAGATACGCAGTATTTT
CDR3: CASSSGQNTDTQYF

J: TRBJ1-2
V: TRBV7-3
D: -
size: few
DNA: TGTGCCAGCAGCGCAGACAGCTATGGCTACACCTTC
CDR3: CASSADSYGYTF

J: TRBJ2-3
V: TRBV2
D: -
size: -
DNA: TGTGCCAGCAGTGGCACCTTTAGGCGGGACGAGAGAGATACGCAGTATTTT
CDR3: CASSGTFRRDERDTQYF

J: TRBJ2-7
V: TRBV7-9
D: TRBD1
size: many
DNA: TGTGCCAGCCTAGGGGGCAGGGGGAATACCTACGAGCAGTACTTC
CDR3: CASLGGRGNTYEQYF

J: TRBJ1-2
V: TRBV29-1
D: -
size: few
DNA: TGCAGCGTTGAACCAACAGGGACCTATGGCTACACCTTC
CDR3: CSVEPTGTYGYTF